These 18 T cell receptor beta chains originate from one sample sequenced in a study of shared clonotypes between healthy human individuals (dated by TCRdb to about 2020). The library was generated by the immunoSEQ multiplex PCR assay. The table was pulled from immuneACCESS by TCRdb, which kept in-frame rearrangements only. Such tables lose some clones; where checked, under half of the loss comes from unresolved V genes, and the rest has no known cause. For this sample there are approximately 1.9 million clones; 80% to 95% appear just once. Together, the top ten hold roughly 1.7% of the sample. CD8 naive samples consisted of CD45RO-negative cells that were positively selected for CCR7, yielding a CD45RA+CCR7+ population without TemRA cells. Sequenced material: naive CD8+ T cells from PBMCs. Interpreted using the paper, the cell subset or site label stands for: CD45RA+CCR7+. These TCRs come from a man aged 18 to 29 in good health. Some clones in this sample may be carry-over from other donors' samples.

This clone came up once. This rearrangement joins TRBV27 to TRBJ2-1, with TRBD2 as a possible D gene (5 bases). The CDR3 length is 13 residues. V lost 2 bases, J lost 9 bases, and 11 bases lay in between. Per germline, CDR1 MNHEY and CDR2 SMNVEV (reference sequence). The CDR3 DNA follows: TGTGCCAGCAGTTTACTTCCTAGCAGTGAGCAGTTCTTC. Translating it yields CASSLLPSSEQFF.

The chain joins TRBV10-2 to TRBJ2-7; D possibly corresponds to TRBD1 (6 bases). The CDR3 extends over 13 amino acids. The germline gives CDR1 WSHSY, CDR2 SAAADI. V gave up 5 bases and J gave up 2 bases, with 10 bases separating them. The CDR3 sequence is CASSLTGPYEQYF. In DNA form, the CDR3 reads TGCGCCAGCAGTCTGACAGGACCCTACGAGCAGTACTTC.

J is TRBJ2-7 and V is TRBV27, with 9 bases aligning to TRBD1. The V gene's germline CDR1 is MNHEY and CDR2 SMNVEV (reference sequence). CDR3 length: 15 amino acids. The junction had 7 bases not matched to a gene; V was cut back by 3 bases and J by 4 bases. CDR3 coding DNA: TGTGCCAGCAGTTTTGGTCGACAGGGGGGATACGAGCAGTACTTC. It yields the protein CASSFGRQGGYEQYF.

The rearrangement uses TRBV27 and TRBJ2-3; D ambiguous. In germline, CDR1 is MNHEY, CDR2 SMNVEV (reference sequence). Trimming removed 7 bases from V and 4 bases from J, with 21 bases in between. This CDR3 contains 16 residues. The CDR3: CASNPQTGVRSDTQYF. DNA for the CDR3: TGTGCCAGCAACCCCCAGACCGGAGTTAGGTCAGATACGCAGTATTTT.

In nucleotides, the CDR3 is TGTGCCAGCAGCGTAGCTAGCAATTCCTACAATGAGCAGTTCTTC. This gives the protein CASSVASNSYNEQFF. The V call is TRBV9, the J call TRBJ2-1; D is perhaps TRBD2 (5 bases). Trimming shortened V by 0 bases and J by 1 base, and 8 bases separated the two germline ends. In germline, CDR1 is SGDLS, CDR2 YYNGEE. This CDR3 contains 15 residues.

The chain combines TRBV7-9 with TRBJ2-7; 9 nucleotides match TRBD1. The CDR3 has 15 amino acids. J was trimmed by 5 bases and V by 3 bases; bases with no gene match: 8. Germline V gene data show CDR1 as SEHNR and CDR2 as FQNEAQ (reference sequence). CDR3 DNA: TGTGCCAGCAGCTTGGTGGACAGGGGAATCCACGAGCAGTACTTC. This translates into CASSLVDRGIHEQYF. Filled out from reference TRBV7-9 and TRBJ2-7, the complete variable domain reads DTGVSQNPRHKITKRGQNVTFRCDPISEHNRLYWYRQTLGQGPEFLTYFQNEAQLEKSRLLSDRFSAERPKGSFSTLEIQRTEQGDSAMYLCASSLVDRGIHEQYFGPGTRLTVT.

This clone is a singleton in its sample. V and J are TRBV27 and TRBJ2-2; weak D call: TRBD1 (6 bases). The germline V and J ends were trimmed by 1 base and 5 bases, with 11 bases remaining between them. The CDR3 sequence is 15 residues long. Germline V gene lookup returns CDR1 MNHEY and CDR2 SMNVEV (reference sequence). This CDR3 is CASSLYQTGTGELFF. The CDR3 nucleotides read TGTGCCAGCAGTTTATACCAAACAGGGACCGGGGAGCTGTTTTTT.

The CDR3: CATTTSGKTGELFF. CDR3 coding DNA: TGTGCCACCACCACTAGCGGGAAGACCGGGGAGCTGTTTTTT. This chain links TRBV6-5 with TRBJ2-2; TRBD2 aligns across 10 bases. Germline CDR1 and CDR2: MNHEY and SVGAGI. The V segment lost 10 bases and the J segment 5 bases; nucleotides outside the gene matches: 7. The CDR3 runs to 14 residues.

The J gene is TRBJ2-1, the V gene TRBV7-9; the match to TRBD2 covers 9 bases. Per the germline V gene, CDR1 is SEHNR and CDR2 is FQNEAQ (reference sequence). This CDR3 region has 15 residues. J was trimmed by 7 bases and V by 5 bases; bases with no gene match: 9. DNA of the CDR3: TGTGCCAGCAGCCCAAAGTCCGCGGGAGGGAATGAGCAGTTCTTC. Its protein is CASSPKSAGGNEQFF.

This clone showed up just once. This chain's CDR3 is CASSPRAPGGTGELFF. CDR3 nucleotide sequence: TGTGCCAGCAGTCCAAGGGCCCCGGGCGGCACCGGGGAGCTGTTTTTT. The chain links TRBV2 to TRBJ2-2; D ambiguous. V lost 5 bases, J lost 4 bases, and 17 bases lay in between. Per germline, CDR1 SNHLY and CDR2 FYNNEI. The CDR3 length is 16 residues.

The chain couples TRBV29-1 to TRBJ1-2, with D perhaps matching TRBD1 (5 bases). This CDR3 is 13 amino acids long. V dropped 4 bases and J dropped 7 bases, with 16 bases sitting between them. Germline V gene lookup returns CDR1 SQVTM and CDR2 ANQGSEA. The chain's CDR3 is CSVAPRDFTGYTF. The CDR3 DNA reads TGCAGCGTTGCACCCAGGGACTTTACTGGCTACACCTTC.

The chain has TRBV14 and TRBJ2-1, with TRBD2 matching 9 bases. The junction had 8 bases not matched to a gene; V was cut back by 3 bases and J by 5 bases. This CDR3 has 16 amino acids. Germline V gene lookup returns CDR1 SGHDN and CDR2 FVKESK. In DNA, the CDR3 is TGTGCCAGCAGCCACCACTCTAGCGGGACTAACAATGAGCAGTTCTTC. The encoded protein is CASSHHSSGTNNEQFF.

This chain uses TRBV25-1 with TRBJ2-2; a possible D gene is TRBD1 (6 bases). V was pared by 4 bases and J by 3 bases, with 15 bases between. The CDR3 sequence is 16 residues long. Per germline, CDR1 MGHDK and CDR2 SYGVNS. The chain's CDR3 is CASSGVWQGYTGELFF. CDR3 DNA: TGTGCCAGCAGTGGAGTATGGCAGGGGTACACCGGGGAGCTGTTTTTT.

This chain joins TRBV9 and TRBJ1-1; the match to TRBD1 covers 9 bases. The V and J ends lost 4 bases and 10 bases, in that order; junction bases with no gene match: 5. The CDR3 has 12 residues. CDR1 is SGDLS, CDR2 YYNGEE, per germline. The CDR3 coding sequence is TGTGCCAGCAGCACGGGACAGGGACGAGCTTTCTTT. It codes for CASSTGQGRAFF.

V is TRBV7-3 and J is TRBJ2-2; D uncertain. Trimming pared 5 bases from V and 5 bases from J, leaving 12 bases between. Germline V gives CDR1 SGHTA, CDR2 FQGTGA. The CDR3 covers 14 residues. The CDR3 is CASSPEAGTGELFF. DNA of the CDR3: TGTGCCAGCAGCCCGGAAGCTGGTACCGGGGAGCTGTTTTTT.

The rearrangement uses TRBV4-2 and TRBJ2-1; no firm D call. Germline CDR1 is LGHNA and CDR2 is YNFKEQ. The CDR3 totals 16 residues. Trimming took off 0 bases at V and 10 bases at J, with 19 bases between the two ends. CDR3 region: CASSQEVGVVLGEQFF. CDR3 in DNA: TGTGCCAGCAGCCAAGAGGTTGGGGTGGTTCTTGGAGAGCAGTTCTTC.

The CDR3 region has the DNA TGCGCCAGCAGCTTCTTGCCTGGAGGGGAAAGAGCCGGGGAGCTGTTTTTT. Protein product: CASSFLPGGERAGELFF. V is TRBV5-1 and J is TRBJ2-2; maybe TRBD2 (6 bases). Germline CDR1 is SGHRS and CDR2 is YFSETQ. Trimming removed 2 bases at V and 6 bases at J, with 20 bases between. CDR3 length: 17 residues.

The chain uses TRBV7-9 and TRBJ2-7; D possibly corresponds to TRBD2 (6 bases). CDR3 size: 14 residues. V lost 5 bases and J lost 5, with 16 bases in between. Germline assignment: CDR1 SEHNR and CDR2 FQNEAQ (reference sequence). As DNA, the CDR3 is TGTGCCAGCAGCAAGCCGCCGGGGGAGGACGAGCAGTACTTC. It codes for CASSKPPGEDEQYF. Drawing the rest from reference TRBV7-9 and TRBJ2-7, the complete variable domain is DTGVSQNPRHKITKRGQNVTFRCDPISEHNRLYWYRQTLGQGPEFLTYFQNEAQLEKSRLLSDRFSAERPKGSFSTLEIQRTEQGDSAMYLCASSKPPGEDEQYFGPGTRLTVT.